This T cell receptor (beta chain) was sequenced for a study of CD8 T cells in ankylosing spondylitis. Trimming removed 3 bases from V and 7 bases from J, with 15 bases in between. In germline, CDR1 is SQVTM, CDR2 ANQGSEA. The CDR3 totals 13 residues. From the 5' RACE reads, TCRdb called clonotypes with MiXCR, one entry per CDR3 protein. The sample lists some 130,000 distinct CDR3 sequences, approximately 13% occurring once. General observations from the study: Disease-linked clones reportedly showed significant enrichment in matched ankylosing spondylitis synovial fluid.

This clonotype was counted at least ten times. Antigen specificity is unknown. The material sequenced was blood, either unsorted or a sorted T cell fraction (not recorded which). This chain connects TRBV29-1 to TRBJ1-2, with D uncertain. This receptor was taken from a female donor with ankylosing spondylitis or in good health (not recorded which). The CDR3 is CSVDSSTLGGYTF. The CDR3, as DNA: TGCAGCGTTGATTCCTCTACACTTGGTGGCTACACCTTC.